These 21 T cell receptor beta chains were sequenced from one sample in a study of OX40 agonist ivuxolimab in advanced cancers. This table comes from immunoSEQ multiplex PCR, and its TCRdb copy is limited to in-frame clones, with some not included. The sample contains about 79,000 clones, around 82% of which appear only once. The source was CD4+ or CD8+ T cells sorted from blood, collected in a trial of the OX40 agonist ivuxolimab. The source is an adult with an advanced solid tumor such as melanoma, head and neck, liver or kidney cancer.

V and J are TRBV9 and TRBJ2-4, with TRBD2 as a possible D gene (6 bases). The CDR3 runs 17 residues. Per germline, CDR1 SGDLS and CDR2 YYNGEE. Trimming cost V 0 bases and J 8 bases, with 21 bases left between them. The CDR3 bases are TGTGCCAGCAGCGTAGAACCTTTTGGCAGGGAGGCTCACATTCAGTACTTC. Translation gives CASSVEPFGREAHIQYF.

This clone came up many times. The chain has TRBV9 and TRBJ2-2; TRBD2 aligns across 8 bases. This CDR3 is 16 amino acids long. In germline, CDR1 is SGDLS, CDR2 YYNGEE. J gave up 7 bases and V 0 bases, and 8 bases lay outside the gene matches. The CDR3 is CASSVESGSASGELFF. CDR3 nucleotides: TGTGCCAGCAGCGTAGAAAGCGGGAGTGCGAGCGGGGAGCTGTTTTTT.

The V gene is TRBV6-5, the J gene TRBJ1-1, with D uncertain. This CDR3 has 11 amino acids. Germline-derived CDR1 and CDR2 are MNHEY and SVGAGI. The germline V and J ends were trimmed by 2 bases and 5 bases, with 3 bases remaining between them. CDR3 sequence reads: CASSYGTEAFF. The DNA for the CDR3 is TGTGCCAGCAGTTACGGGACTGAAGCTTTCTTT.

The rearrangement links TRBV6-6 to TRBJ2-2, with 8 nucleotides matching TRBD1. From germline, CDR1 is MNHNY and CDR2 SVGAGI (reference sequence). The V gene end was trimmed by 6 bases and the J gene end by 6 bases; junction bases not matched to a gene: 9. The CDR3 runs 15 residues. CDR3 residues: CASRRSGGEAGELFF. CDR3 bases: TGTGCCAGCAGGCGTTCAGGGGGCGAGGCCGGGGAGCTGTTTTTT.

The chain joins TRBV30 to TRBJ1-2, with TRBD1 matching over 11 bases. The germline V gene has CDR1 GTSNPN and CDR2 SVGIG (reference sequence). The CDR3 extends over 14 amino acids. Trimming at V came to 8 bases and at J to 8 bases, leaving 13 bases not matched to a gene. Here the CDR3 DNA reads TGTGCCCGGATAAGCCCCGGGACAGGGGGGGGCTACACCTTC. The encoded protein is CARISPGTGGGYTF.

V and J are TRBV6-6 and TRBJ2-1, with D hard to call. Germline CDR1 is MNHNY and CDR2 is SVGAGI (reference sequence). The CDR3 is made up of 15 amino acids. The V end was cut by 0 bases, the J end by 8 bases, with 14 bases between. The chain's CDR3 is CASSYSGPWVDEQFF. The DNA of the CDR3 is TGTGCCAGCAGTTACTCCGGGCCCTGGGTCGATGAGCAGTTCTTC.

The chain is built from TRBV28 and TRBJ2-7, with D possibly matching TRBD2 (6 bases). V was shortened by 6 bases and J by 9 bases, with 18 bases between the two germline ends. This CDR3 region has 13 residues. Per the germline V gene, CDR1 is MDHEN and CDR2 is SYDVKM. The CDR3 DNA reads as TGTGCCAGCAGCCACCGGGACTCGCTCGGGCAGTACTTC. It codes for CASSHRDSLGQYF.

As DNA, the CDR3 is TGTGCCAGCAGCGCGACCGCTACAGGGGGCTACGAGCAGTACTTC. This gives the protein CASSATATGGYEQYF. The genes are TRBV7-9 and TRBJ2-7; 8 nucleotides agree with TRBD1. Germline CDR1 SEHNR, CDR2 FQNEAQ (reference sequence). This CDR3 contains 15 residues. The V gene end was trimmed by 5 bases and the J gene end by 3 bases; junction bases not matched to a gene: 9.

The J gene is TRBJ1-6, the V gene TRBV30; D gene uncertain. This CDR3 is 12 amino acids long. V lost 2 bases to trimming and J lost 7 bases, with 6 bases between them. From germline, CDR1 is GTSNPN and CDR2 SVGIG (reference sequence). Here the CDR3 reads CAWSLVNSPLHF. The DNA for the CDR3 is TGTGCCTGGAGTTTGGTCAATTCACCCCTCCACTTT.

V is TRBV7-2 and J is TRBJ1-5; no reliable D call. The CDR3 runs to 13 residues. The germline gives CDR1 SGHTA, CDR2 FQGNSA. The V and J ends lost 5 bases and 6 bases respectively, with 11 bases between them. The DNA for the CDR3 is TGTGCCAGCAGCAGAGGACTAACTCAGCCCCAGCATTTT. This encodes CASSRGLTQPQHF.

The chain combines TRBV7-2 with TRBJ2-7; unclear D gene. Trimming took off 5 bases at V and 5 bases at J, with 19 bases between the two ends. The germline CDR1 and CDR2 sequences are SGHTA and FQGNSA. CDR3 length: 15 residues. The CDR3 DNA reads as TGTGCCAGCAGCCGAGGTCACTTCAATGGGGACGAGCAGTACTTC. Translating gives CASSRGHFNGDEQYF.

The chain recombines TRBV6-1 with TRBJ2-1; 11 nucleotides line up with TRBD2. The CDR3 is 15 residues long. Germline trimming cut 4 bases from V and 9 bases from J; bases unmatched to any gene: 8. CDR1 is MNHNS, CDR2 SASEGT, per germline. The CDR3 bases are TGTGCCAGCAGTGGCCAGCCTAGCGGGAGGTTTGAGCAGTTCTTC. Translation: CASSGQPSGRFEQFF.

The count of this clone is one. The chain joins TRBV7-9 to TRBJ1-6, with 7 nucleotides matching TRBD1. Germline-derived CDR1 and CDR2 are SEHNR and FQNEAQ (reference sequence). The CDR3 is 14 residues long. With V trimmed by 4 bases and J by 8 bases, 5 bases remained unmatched. CDR3 sequence reads: CASSSDRAYSPLHF. CDR3 in DNA: TGTGCCAGCAGCTCAGACAGGGCGTATTCACCCCTCCACTTT.

The CDR3: CATSSKKVNQPQHF. For the CDR3, the DNA is TGTGCCACCAGCTCAAAGAAGGTCAATCAGCCCCAGCATTTT. V and J are TRBV15 and TRBJ1-5; no definite D call. V lost 5 bases, J lost 3 bases, and 11 bases lay in between. The V gene's germline CDR1 is LNHNV and CDR2 YYDKDF (reference sequence). This CDR3 comprises 14 residues. Full variable domain (outside the CDR3, taken from reference TRBV15 and TRBJ1-5): DAMVIQNPRYQVTQFGKPVTLSCSQTLNHNVMYWYQQKSSQAPKLLFHYYDKDFNNEADTPDNFQSRRPNTSFCFLDIRSPGLGDTAMYLCATSSKKVNQPQHFGDGTRLSIL.

The chain carries TRBV5-1 and TRBJ2-3; D may be TRBD2 (7 bases). The CDR3 length is 17 residues. V was pared by 4 bases and J by 6 bases, with 24 bases between. Germline V lookup: CDR1 SGHRS, CDR2 YFSETQ. In DNA, the CDR3 is TGCGCCAGCAGCCATCTCCCGGGGGCGGGAGATGGTGATACGCAGTATTTT. Amino acid sequence: CASSHLPGAGDGDTQYF. The whole variable domain, filled in from reference TRBV5-1 and TRBJ2-3, reads KAGVTQTPRYLIKTRGQQVTLSCSPISGHRSVSWYQQTPGQGLQFLFEYFSETQRNKGNFPGRFSGRQFSNSRSEMNVSTLELGDSALYLCASSHLPGAGDGDTQYFGPGTRLTVL.

The chain recombines TRBV30 with TRBJ2-7, with 7 bases lining up with TRBD1. Germline V gene sequence: CDR1 GTSNPN, CDR2 SVGIG (reference sequence). CDR3 length equals 14 residues. V dropped 3 bases and J dropped 3; count of bases not matched to a gene: 8. CDR3 region: CAWRRQGPHYEQYF. CDR3 nucleotide sequence: TGTGCCTGGAGGAGACAGGGCCCCCACTACGAGCAGTACTTC.

The chain recombines TRBV5-4 with TRBJ2-1; TRBD2 agrees at 9 bases. This CDR3 is built from 17 residues. J lost 8 bases, V lost 0 bases, and 12 bases had no gene match. From germline, CDR1 is SGHNT and CDR2 YYREEE (reference sequence). The CDR3 bases are TGTGCCAGCAGCTTGGGGCTAGCGGGAATGGCCGCGGATGAGCAGTTCTTC. This encodes CASSLGLAGMAADEQFF.

This clone was detected a few times. J is TRBJ1-4 and V is TRBV5-4; D gene unclear. Germline CDR1 and CDR2: SGHNT and YYREEE (reference sequence). CDR3 length: 14 residues. The V end was cut by 2 bases, the J end by 7 bases, with 12 bases between. Here the CDR3 DNA reads TGTGCCAGCAGCTTTGAGGTGGGTTGTGAAAAACTGTTTTTT. It yields the protein CASSFEVGCEKLFF.

Regarding this clone: The junction does not match germline at one end; this may be a read error. V gene TRBV5-3 combines with J gene TRBJ2-7, with D perhaps TRBD1 (6 bases). TRBV5-3 is labeled an ORF, and its function is uncertain. The CDR3 spans 13 residues. CDR3 sequence: CASSLWGLYEQYF. DNA for the CDR3: TGTGCCAGCAGCTTGTGGGGGCTCTACGAGCAGTACTTC.

This clone came up a few times. The rearrangement links TRBV18 to TRBJ2-1; D remains ambiguous. Between the trimmed V and J ends, which lost 7 bases and 0 bases, there was a span of 10 bases. This CDR3 has 14 amino acids. CDR1 is KGHSH, CDR2 LQKENI, per germline. CDR3: CASFTEGSYNEQFF. CDR3 nucleotide sequence: TGTGCCAGCTTTACAGAAGGCTCCTACAATGAGCAGTTCTTC.

This chain links TRBV9 with TRBJ2-3; 7 nucleotides agree with TRBD1. Trimming took 3 bases from V and 5 from J; bases not matched to a gene: 6. The CDR3 length is 14 residues. CDR1 and CDR2 from the germline V gene are SGDLS and YYNGEE. CDR3 in amino acids: CASSATGAVDTQYF. For the CDR3, the DNA is TGTGCCAGCAGCGCCACAGGGGCGGTAGATACGCAGTATTTT. The complete variable domain, with remaining parts taken from reference TRBV9 and TRBJ2-3, reads DSGVTQTPKHLITATGQRVTLRCSPRSGDLSVYWYQQSLDQGLQFLIQYYNGEERAKGNILERFSAQQFPDLHSELNLSSLELGDSALYFCASSATGAVDTQYFGPGTRLTVL.